This passage covers 12 T cell receptor beta chains from one sample sequenced in a study of PD-L1 blockade in urothelial cancer. Using immunoSEQ multiplex PCR, the repertoire was profiled, and TCRdb retains in-frame clones only, with some absent. The sample contains about 53,000 clones, roughly nine tenths of which appear only once. The time point was: pretreatment peripheral blood. Source: PBMCs, taken around atezolizumab (anti-PD-L1) treatment. The receptors originated from a woman aged 60-75 years with urothelial cancer.

The chain combines TRBV18 with TRBJ1-4; D possibly corresponds to TRBD1 (6 bases). Germline assignment: CDR1 KGHSH and CDR2 LQKENI. The CDR3 extends over 15 amino acids. Trimming pared 4 bases from V and 8 bases from J, leaving 17 bases between. In DNA, the CDR3 is TGTGCCAGCTCACGCTTGAACAGGGAGGGAGAAAAACTGTTTTTT. This translates into CASSRLNREGEKLFF.

Worth noting for this clone: At one of its ends the junction is not consistent with the germline gene, which may arise from a read error. The chain couples TRBV4-3 to TRBJ2-7; 8 bases agree with TRBD2. The CDR3 is 15 amino acids. Germline-derived CDR1 and CDR2 are LGHNA and YSLEER. Here the CDR3 DNA reads TGCGCCAGCAGCCAAGGGGTGACTAGCGCTTACGGGCAGTACTTC. This translates into CASSQGVTSAYGQYF.

The V and J genes are TRBV19 and TRBJ1-1; D remains unclear. Germline V CDR1 and CDR2: LNHDA, SQIVND (reference sequence). The ends were cut back, 2 bases at V and 5 bases at J, with 6 bases in the middle. The CDR3 runs to 12 residues. The CDR3: CASSIRETEAFF. The CDR3 DNA sequence: TGTGCCAGTAGTATACGGGAAACTGAAGCTTTCTTT.

The J gene is TRBJ1-5, the V gene TRBV5-5; D may be TRBD1 (5 bases). The CDR3 covers 13 residues. In germline, CDR1 is SGHKS, CDR2 YYEKEE (reference sequence). V was trimmed by 1 base and J by 11 bases, leaving 13 bases between them. The CDR3 is CASSLISGGTQHF. The CDR3 DNA is TGTGCCAGCAGCTTGATCTCTGGGGGGACCCAGCATTTT.

V gene TRBV5-4 combines with J gene TRBJ1-1; 11 positions match TRBD1. Germline CDR1 SGHNT, CDR2 YYREEE (reference sequence). CDR3 length equals 16 residues. V shed 3 bases and J 5 bases; nucleotides not matched to a gene: 9. The CDR3 DNA sequence: TGTGCCAGCAGCTGGACAGGGGGCCCCACCGCTACTGAAGCTTTCTTT. Its protein product is CASSWTGGPTATEAFF.

V and J are TRBV6-6 and TRBJ2-1; 8 bases line up with TRBD1. This CDR3 spans 15 amino acids. V was pared by 7 bases and J by 0 bases, with 5 bases of the junction left unmatched. Per germline, CDR1 MNHNY and CDR2 SVGAGI (reference sequence). DNA of the CDR3: TGTGCCAGCAAAGCCGACAGGGGCTCCTACAATGAGCAGTTCTTC. Translation gives CASKADRGSYNEQFF.

The J gene is TRBJ1-3, the V gene TRBV6-6; 9 bases map to TRBD1. V shed 6 bases, J shed 4 bases, and the junction held 10 bases outside the gene matches. The CDR3 length is 16 residues. CDR1 is MNHNY, CDR2 SVGAGI, per germline (reference sequence). The CDR3 DNA reads TGTGCCAGCAGCCGAACGACAGGGGGTGCCGGAAACACCATATATTTT. This gives the protein CASSRTTGGAGNTIYF.

J is TRBJ1-3 and V is TRBV19; no clear D. V dropped 3 bases and J dropped 0 bases, with 9 bases sitting between them. The CDR3 is made up of 15 amino acids. CDR1 and CDR2 from the germline V gene are LNHDA and SQIVND (reference sequence). CDR3 bases: TGTGCCAGTAGTATCTCAATCTACTCTGGAAACACCATATATTTT. Its protein is CASSISIYSGNTIYF.

The chain couples TRBV7-9 to TRBJ2-5; possibly TRBD2 for D (7 bases). Per the germline V gene, CDR1 is SEHNR and CDR2 is FQNEAQ (reference sequence). Trimming shortened V by 4 bases and J by 4 bases, and 13 bases separated the two germline ends. This CDR3 is 14 amino acids long. CDR3 coding DNA: TGTGCCAGCAGCTCGAGGGGGGGTTCAGAGACCCAGTACTTC. Translation: CASSSRGGSETQYF.

The rearrangement links TRBV19 to TRBJ2-5, with 8 bases fitting TRBD1. CDR1 LNHDA and CDR2 SQIVND come from the germline V gene (reference sequence). V gave up 5 bases and J gave up 1 base; unmatched junction bases: 6. The CDR3 spans 15 residues. The CDR3 protein is CASSPWTGTQETQYF. The CDR3 bases are TGTGCCAGTAGTCCGTGGACAGGGACCCAAGAGACCCAGTACTTC.

This clone was recorded once. DNA of the CDR3: TGCAGCGTTTTCGGACTAGCGGGGTCGGGAACCGGGGAGCTGTTTTTT. Translating it yields CSVFGLAGSGTGELFF. This rearrangement joins TRBV29-1 to TRBJ2-2; 12 bases are a match to TRBD2. CDR1 and CDR2 (germline): SQVTM, ANQGSEA. V trimming: 5 bases; J trimming: 5 bases; junction bases outside the gene matches: 9. This CDR3 is built from 16 residues.

The chain joins TRBV7-6 to TRBJ1-5, with TRBD1 as a possible D gene (5 bases). The CDR3 is 20 amino acids. Deletions cut 2 bases from V and 3 bases from J, with 26 bases between. Germline loops: CDR1 SGHVS, CDR2 FNYEAQ. The CDR3 nucleotides are TGTGCCAGCAGCTTAACAGCCGTAGGGGCCCAAAGGACGAACAATCAGCCCCAGCATTTT. Its translation: CASSLTAVGAQRTNNQPQHF.